This T cell receptor (beta chain) appears in the sequencing data of a study of shared clonotypes between healthy human individuals. Study summary: There were three CD4 naive, three CD4 memory, two CD8 naive and one CD8 memory plates per donor. Study-wide findings and caveats: Richness estimates generally favored naive over memory subsets.

When replicate PCRs were run on sorted subsets, they used about 220 ng DNA, about 30,000 T cell genomes. Profiled with immunoSEQ multiplex PCR; TCRdb holds only in-frame clones, not every one. Of approximately 2,300,000 clones listed, 85% to 95% were seen once; the top ten hold roughly 0.34%. Details on this clone: The antigen is unknown.

The CDR3 has 16 amino acids. After removal of 4 bases from V and 4 bases from J, the junction contained 10 bases not matched to a gene. From germline, CDR1 is SGHTA and CDR2 FQGTGA. J is TRBJ1-1 and V is TRBV7-3; TRBD1 matches 9 bases. The receptor's source is a man aged 18 to 29 in good health. Some clones in this sample may be carry-over from other donors' samples. The source material was naive CD4+ T cells from PBMCs. Stated subset: CD45RA+ positively selected. This chain's CDR3 is CASSSTGGRYGTEAFF. The CDR3 region has the DNA TGTGCCAGCAGCTCGACAGGGGGACGGTATGGCACTGAAGCTTTCTTT.